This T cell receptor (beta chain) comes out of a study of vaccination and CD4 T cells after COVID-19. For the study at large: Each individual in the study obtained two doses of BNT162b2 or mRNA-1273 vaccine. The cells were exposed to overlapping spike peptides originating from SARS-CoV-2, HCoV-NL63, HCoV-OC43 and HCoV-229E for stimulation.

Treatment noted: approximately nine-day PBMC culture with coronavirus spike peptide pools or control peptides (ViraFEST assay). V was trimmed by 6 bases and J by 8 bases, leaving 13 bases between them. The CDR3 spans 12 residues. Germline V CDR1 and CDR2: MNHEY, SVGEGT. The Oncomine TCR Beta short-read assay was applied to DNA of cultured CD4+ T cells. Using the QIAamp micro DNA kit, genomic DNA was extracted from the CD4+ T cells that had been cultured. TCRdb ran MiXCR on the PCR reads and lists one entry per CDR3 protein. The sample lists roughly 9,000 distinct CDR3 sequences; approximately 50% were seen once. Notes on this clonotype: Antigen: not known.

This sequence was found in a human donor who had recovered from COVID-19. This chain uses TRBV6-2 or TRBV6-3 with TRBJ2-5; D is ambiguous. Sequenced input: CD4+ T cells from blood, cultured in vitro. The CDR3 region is CASSQKGVTQYF. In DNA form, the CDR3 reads TGTGCCAGCAGCCAGAAGGGTGTTACCCAGTACTTC.